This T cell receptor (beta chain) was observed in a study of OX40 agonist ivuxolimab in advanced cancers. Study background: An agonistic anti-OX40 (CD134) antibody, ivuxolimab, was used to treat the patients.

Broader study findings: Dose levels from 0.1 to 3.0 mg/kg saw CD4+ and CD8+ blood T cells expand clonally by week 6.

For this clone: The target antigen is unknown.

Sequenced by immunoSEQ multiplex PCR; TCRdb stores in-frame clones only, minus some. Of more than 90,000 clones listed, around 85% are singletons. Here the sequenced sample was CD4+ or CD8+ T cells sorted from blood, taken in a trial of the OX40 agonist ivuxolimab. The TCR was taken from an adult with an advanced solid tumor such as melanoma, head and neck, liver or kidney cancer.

CDR3 DNA: TGTGCCAGCAGCCGAGTTTTGGGGACCGGGGAGCTGTTTTTT. Encoded protein: CASSRVLGTGELFF. This sequence joins TRBV11-2 and TRBJ2-2; no definite D call. The ends were cut back, 5 bases at V and 5 bases at J, with 12 bases in the middle. The CDR3 length is 14 residues. Per germline, CDR1 SGHAT and CDR2 FQNNGV.